This T cell receptor (beta chain) was found in a study of shared clonotypes between healthy human individuals (dated by TCRdb to the early 2020s). A note on the overall study: Three men and a couple of women, aged 18 to 49 years, made up the cohort. To increase sequencing depth and limit assay-specific biases, TCR repertoire library preparation and sequencing were carried out by different laboratories using diverse techniques. Per donor, three plates each were used for CD4 naive and CD4 memory, two for CD8 naive, and one for CD8 memory. The study deeply sequenced blood TCR repertoires of five healthy adults to estimate repertoire size and the extent of clonotype sharing between individuals. Between about 0.94 and 10 billion PBMCs per donor were obtained by leukapheresis.

Donors were healthy HIV-negative adults with no recently reported acute infections or vaccinations. Every donor was a Caucasian adult residing in Nashville, Tennessee, USA. Magnetic negative selection was used to enrich CD4+ T cells, after which naive cells were positively selected on CD45RA and the negative fraction became the memory subset. Blood was collected by leukapheresis, and PBMCs were isolated by Ficoll-Histopaque density gradient centrifugation and then cryopreserved in liquid nitrogen vapor phase. Analytical flow cytometry was used to check the purity and quantity of each magnetically sorted T cell population. Genomic DNA was isolated from every sorted fraction and measured by UV absorbance on a Nanodrop 2000c. Turning to this clone: Which antigen it targets is not known. No clone much larger than this one lies a single base away; base qualities are absent.

Broad study findings and their caveats: Even with the large sequencing depth, rarefaction of the sorted-subset datasets indicated that sequencing was incomplete. Compared with non-shared clonotypes, clonotypes shared by all four sorted-subset donors had higher generation probabilities. Naive subsets generally had larger estimated clonotype richness than memory subsets did. Because the study included only a small number of donors, the genetic and exposure-history diversity represented was limited. Pairwise subsampling led to the expectation that sequencing depth would affect the degree of clonotype sharing among donors. Approximately 5% of naive CD4, roughly 3.5% of naive CD8, around 2.3% of memory CD4, and around 0.42% of memory CD8 clonotypes were shared across a few donors. Sampling was limited to blood, and TCR repertoires in tissue likely differ from TCR repertoires in blood.

V is trimmed back by 5 bases and J by 7 bases, and the junction contains 2 bases that no gene match accounts for. The CDR3 covers 13 residues, taking in both the cysteine and the phenylalanine. Only the CDR3 part of the read is kept: 39 bases, read in frame from the first base. In the germline V gene, CDR1 corresponds to SQVTM and CDR2 to ANQGSEA. Using the deep immunoSEQ assay, TCR CDR3 regions were amplified from genomic DNA by multiplex PCR. For each cell subset, the extracted genomic DNA was distributed evenly across all wells of several immunoSEQ 96-well plates, and each plate served as one replicate. For sorted subsets, 150 to 250 ng of genomic DNA, equivalent to 25,000 to 30,000 T cell genomes, went into each replicate PCR. Purified libraries were quantified with a Qubit 3.0 fluorometer, sized on a Bioanalyzer 2100, and re-quantified with the KAPA Library Quantification kit. Every immunoSEQ 96-well plate was sequenced on a dedicated single-read 150-cycle Illumina NextSeq 550 flow cell. Per the source publication's procedure: Because the immunoSEQ output included only junctional sequences and no quality scores, the filtering could not be the same as the filtering used for full-length reads. To assign V/J genes and CDR3, sequences were annotated against IMGT germline references using PyIR, a Python wrapper for IgBLAST v1.9. Reads were filtered out if the reads had weak V/J assignments (E-value above 1e-6), no CDR3, stop codons, out-of-frame junctions, or ambiguous translated residues. A V3J clonotype was defined by an identical inferred V gene, J gene, and CDR3 amino acid sequence. The percentage overlap between two repertoires was calculated by dividing the number of shared unique clonotypes by the size of the smaller repertoire. Three approaches were used to assess repertoire richness: RTK rarefaction, the Chao1 estimator, and Recon v2.1 estimates of unobserved clonotypes. Generation probabilities for all TCRbeta clonotypes obtained by the gDNA method from a few donors were computed using OLGA. The source is immuneACCESS, and TCRdb retained only in-frame sequences with V and J called. Part of the clones is not carried over; for the studies checked, unresolved V genes explain less than half of this, and the remainder is unexplained. D and trimming were read from the DNA, whereas the V and J calls and clone size are those reported in that table. The table for this sample lists 180,000 or so clones; 80% to 95% of them were counted only once. 0.067% of the sample belongs to the ten largest clones.

The sample comprised naive CD4+ T cells sorted from blood. The sample's cell subset or site label, decoded: CD45RA+ positively selected. This clonotype originated in a woman in her 30s in good health. The chain is made from TRBV29-1 and TRBJ1-6, and TRBD1 matches 10 of the central bases. The CDR3 region has the sequence CSVRDRGNSPLHF. The DNA reads as follows: TGCAGCGTTCGGGACAGGGGAAATTCACCCCTCCACTTT.